The 20 T cell receptor beta chains reported below all come from one sample, sequenced in a study of blood T cells in healthy people across ages. Combining a sample-barcoded 5' primer with a J-beta primer mix, a second PCR ran for 7 to 11 cycles. TCRdb redid the calling of the 5' RACE reads with MiXCR, one entry per CDR3 protein. This sample has approximately 1,100,000 distinct CDR3 sequences, with less than 50% found just once. The specimen was blood. These receptor sequences come from a woman aged 55 to 70 in good health.

This chain links TRBV27 with TRBJ2-5, with a possible D match to TRBD1 (6 bases). This CDR3 region has 13 residues. Germline V gene lookup returns CDR1 MNHEY and CDR2 SMNVEV (reference sequence). V was clipped by 6 bases and J by 5 bases, with 13 bases between them. The CDR3 DNA follows: TGTGCCAGCAGACCCAGGGGTCCGGAGACCCAGTACTTC. Translating it yields CASRPRGPETQYF.

This CDR3 reads CASSIRGYNYEQYF. The CDR3 DNA reads as TGTGCCAGCTCTATTAGGGGCTACAACTACGAGCAGTACTTC. V and J are TRBV6-5 and TRBJ2-4; perhaps TRBD1 as D (5 bases). TRBJ2-7 matches the DNA end more closely, so the J call is doubtful. CDR3 length: 14 amino acids. The germline V gene encodes CDR1 MNHEY and CDR2 SVGAGI.

The chain couples TRBV20-1 to TRBJ2-1, with D maybe TRBD1 (5 bases). The CDR3 runs 13 residues. Germline V gene data show CDR1 as DFQATT and CDR2 as SNEGSKA (reference sequence). V dropped 2 bases and J dropped 1 base, with 6 bases sitting between them. CDR3 in amino acids: CSARRGSYNEQFF. The DNA of the CDR3 is TGCAGTGCTAGAAGGGGTTCCTACAATGAGCAGTTCTTC.

The gene calls are TRBV10-3 and TRBJ2-3; 8 nucleotides line up with TRBD1. From germline, CDR1 is ENHRY and CDR2 SYGVKD. The CDR3 spans 16 residues. J lost 6 bases, V lost 6 bases, and 14 bases had no gene match. CDR3: CAISHQDRGGDDTQYF. CDR3 DNA: TGTGCCATCAGCCACCAAGACAGGGGAGGAGACGATACGCAGTATTTT.

This clonotype was observed a few times. The rearrangement uses TRBV10-3 and TRBJ2-1; D may match TRBD1 or TRBD2 (5 bases each). CDR1 ENHRY and CDR2 SYGVKD come from the germline V gene. Trimming pared 10 bases from V and 5 bases from J, leaving 18 bases between. The CDR3 runs 14 residues. The CDR3, as DNA: TGTGCCACAGGGAATTTGAGAGCGGACAATGAGCAGTTCTTC. Its translation: CATGNLRADNEQFF.

The chain is built from TRBV27 and TRBJ1-1; weak D call: TRBD1 (5 bases). The CDR3 has 14 amino acids. CDR1 and CDR2 (germline): MNHEY, SMNVEV (reference sequence). V was shortened by 2 bases and J by 7 bases, with 14 bases between the two germline ends. Here the CDR3 reads CASSLGQGGLEAFF. The CDR3 DNA reads TGTGCCAGCAGTTTAGGGCAGGGAGGACTTGAAGCTTTCTTT.

This clonotype was found a few times. The rearrangement uses TRBV2 and TRBJ2-5, with D perhaps assigned TRBD1 or TRBD2 (6 bases each). CDR3 size: 13 residues. CDR1 and CDR2 (germline): SNHLY, FYNNEI. Trimming shortened V by 6 bases and J by 4 bases, and 12 bases separated the two germline ends. The CDR3 DNA reads as TGTGCCAGCAGCGGACGGGGGCTAGAGACCCAGTACTTC. This codes for CASSGRGLETQYF.

This clonotype was picked up a small number of times. The chain joins TRBV19 to TRBJ2-7; possible D gene TRBD1, 6 bases. CDR1 is LNHDA and CDR2 is SQIVND in the germline V gene (reference sequence). The V end lost 5 bases, the J end lost 6 bases, and 8 bases lay between the germline ends. This CDR3 has 11 residues. The CDR3 coding sequence is TGTGCCAGTAGTGCAGGGGTCGAGCAGTACTTC. Residues: CASSAGVEQYF.

This clonotype was counted only a few times. This chain links TRBV19 with TRBJ2-7; 8 positions match TRBD2. Germline CDR1 reads LNHDA; CDR2 reads SQIVND (reference sequence). The CDR3 length is 14 residues. V was pared by 6 bases and J by 5 bases, with 9 bases of the junction left unmatched. CDR3 nucleotides: TGTGCCAGTAGGATCCGGGGGGGCATCGACGAGCAGTACTTC. This translates into CASRIRGGIDEQYF.

The gene calls are TRBV2 and TRBJ2-5, with 9 bases lining up with TRBD1. In germline, CDR1 is SNHLY, CDR2 FYNNEI. Germline trimming cut 3 bases from V and 1 base from J; bases unmatched to any gene: 21. The CDR3 loop spans 21 amino acids. In nucleotides, the CDR3 is TGTGCCAGCAGTGAGGGACAGGGTATAGGGGCAGCGGGACGACTCCAAGAGACCCAGTACTTC. Translated: CASSEGQGIGAAGRLQETQYF.

The chain recombines TRBV3-1 with TRBJ2-5; no reliable D call. The CDR3 length is 12 residues. Per germline, CDR1 LGHDT and CDR2 YNNKEL (reference sequence). The V end lost 3 bases, the J end lost 3 bases, and 5 bases lay between the germline ends. CDR3 DNA: TGTGCCAGCAGCCAGCCAAAAGAGACCCAGTACTTC. Translating gives CASSQPKETQYF.

The chain uses TRBV18 and TRBJ1-6; possible D gene TRBD1, 5 bases. The germline V and J ends were trimmed by 8 bases and 7 bases, with 21 bases remaining between them. Per germline, CDR1 KGHSH and CDR2 LQKENI. This CDR3 is 16 amino acids long. CDR3 region: CASAISSGISNSPLHF. DNA for the CDR3: TGTGCCAGCGCCATATCATCAGGGATTAGCAATTCACCCCTCCACTTT.

This clonotype has more than one count but fewer than ten. The genes are TRBV29-1 and TRBJ2-7; perhaps D is TRBD1 or TRBD2 (5 bases each). Per the germline V gene, CDR1 is SQVTM and CDR2 is ANQGSEA. This CDR3 contains 13 residues. V lost 3 bases and J 5 bases, leaving 14 bases between the germline ends. The CDR3 bases are TGCAGCGTTGAGGTGGGGGTGAGGGACGAGCAGTACTTC. Protein sequence: CSVEVGVRDEQYF.

This clonotype was counted between two and nine times. The chain employs TRBV12-3 or TRBV12-4 and TRBJ2-5, with 7 positions matching TRBD2. Germline trimming cut 2 bases from V and 11 bases from J; bases unmatched to any gene: 14. This CDR3 is 15 amino acids long. The CDR3 loop reads CASSLSSGGYNEQYF. CDR3 in DNA: TGTGCCAGCAGTTTATCTAGCGGAGGGTACAATGAGCAGTACTTC.

V and J are TRBV18 and TRBJ1-5; D might be TRBD1 (5 bases). The CDR3 runs 13 residues. Germline V gene data show CDR1 as KGHSH and CDR2 as LQKENI. The V gene lost 4 bases and the J gene lost 5 bases, with 9 bases spanning the gap. CDR3 protein: CASSQTDYQPQHF. CDR3 DNA: TGTGCCAGCTCACAGACAGACTATCAGCCCCAGCATTTT.

This clonotype was observed a handful of times. The rearrangement joins TRBV3-1 to TRBJ2-3, with TRBD2 identical over 11 bases. CDR1 is LGHDT and CDR2 is YNNKEL in the germline V gene (reference sequence). The length of the CDR3 is 16 residues. V shed 6 bases and J 6 bases; nucleotides not matched to a gene: 11. DNA for the CDR3: TGTGCCAGCAGTCTTCCGGGACTAGCGGAAGTCGATACGCAGTATTTT. Amino acids: CASSLPGLAEVDTQYF.

The chain joins TRBV2 to TRBJ2-7, with 9 bases lining up with TRBD1. V lost 6 bases, J lost 4 bases, and 10 bases stayed unmatched. The V gene's germline CDR1 is SNHLY and CDR2 FYNNEI. This CDR3 is 15 amino acids long. DNA for the CDR3: TGTGCCAGCAGGGGGGGGACAGGGAAACTATACGAGCAGTACTTC. Protein sequence: CASRGGTGKLYEQYF. The whole variable domain, filled in from reference TRBV2 and TRBJ2-7, reads EPEVTQTPSHQVTQMGQEVILRCVPISNHLYFYWYRQILGQKVEFLVSFYNNEISEKSEIFDDQFSVERPDGSNFTLKIRSTKLEDSAMYFCASRGGTGKLYEQYFGPGTRLTVT.

This clonotype was recorded a few times. The V call is TRBV19, the J call TRBJ2-3, with unresolved D. CDR1 is LNHDA, CDR2 SQIVND, per germline (reference sequence). V dropped 4 bases and J dropped 6 bases, with 8 bases sitting between them. This CDR3 contains 12 residues. The CDR3 DNA sequence: TGTGCCAGTAGTAACCGGCCCGATACGCAGTATTTT. Translation gives CASSNRPDTQYF.

The chain uses TRBV4-1 and TRBJ1-4; D remains ambiguous. The germline CDR1 and CDR2 sequences are MGHRA and YSYEKL. The CDR3 is 15 residues long. Trimming left V 2 bases short and J 2 bases short, with 9 bases between. The CDR3: CASSQRHVTNEKLFF. CDR3 nucleotides: TGCGCCAGCAGCCAAAGACATGTGACTAATGAAAAACTGTTTTTT.

This clonotype was seen a handful of times. This chain links TRBV29-1 with TRBJ2-7, with TRBD1 identical over 9 bases. This CDR3 comprises 11 residues. Germline assignment: CDR1 SQVTM and CDR2 ANQGSEA. V gave up 3 bases and J gave up 11 bases; unmatched junction bases: 5. CDR3 protein: CSVETGGRKYF. DNA for the CDR3: TGCAGCGTTGAGACAGGGGGTCGAAAGTACTTC.